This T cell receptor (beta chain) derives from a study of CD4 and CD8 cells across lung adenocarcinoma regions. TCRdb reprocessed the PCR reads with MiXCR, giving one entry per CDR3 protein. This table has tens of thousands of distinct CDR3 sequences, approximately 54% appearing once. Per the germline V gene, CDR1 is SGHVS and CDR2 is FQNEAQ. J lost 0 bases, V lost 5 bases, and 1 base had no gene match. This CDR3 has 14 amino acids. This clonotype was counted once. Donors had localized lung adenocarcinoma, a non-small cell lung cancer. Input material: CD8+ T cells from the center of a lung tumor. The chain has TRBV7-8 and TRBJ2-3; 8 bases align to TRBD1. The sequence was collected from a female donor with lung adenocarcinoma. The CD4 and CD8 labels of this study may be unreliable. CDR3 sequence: CASSNRGSTDTQYF. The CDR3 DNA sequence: TGTGCCAGCAGCAACAGGGGGAGCACAGATACGCAGTATTTT.